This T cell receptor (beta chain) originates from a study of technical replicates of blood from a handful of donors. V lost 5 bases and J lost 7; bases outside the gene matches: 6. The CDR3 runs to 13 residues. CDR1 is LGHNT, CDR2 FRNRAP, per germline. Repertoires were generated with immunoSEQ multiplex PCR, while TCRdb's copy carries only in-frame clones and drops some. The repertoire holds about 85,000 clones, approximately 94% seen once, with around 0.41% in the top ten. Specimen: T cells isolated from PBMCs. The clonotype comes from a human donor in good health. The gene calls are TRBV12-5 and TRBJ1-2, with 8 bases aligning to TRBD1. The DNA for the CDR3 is TGTGCTAGTGGTCTCGACAGGGGTGGTGGCTACACCTTC. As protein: CASGLDRGGGYTF.